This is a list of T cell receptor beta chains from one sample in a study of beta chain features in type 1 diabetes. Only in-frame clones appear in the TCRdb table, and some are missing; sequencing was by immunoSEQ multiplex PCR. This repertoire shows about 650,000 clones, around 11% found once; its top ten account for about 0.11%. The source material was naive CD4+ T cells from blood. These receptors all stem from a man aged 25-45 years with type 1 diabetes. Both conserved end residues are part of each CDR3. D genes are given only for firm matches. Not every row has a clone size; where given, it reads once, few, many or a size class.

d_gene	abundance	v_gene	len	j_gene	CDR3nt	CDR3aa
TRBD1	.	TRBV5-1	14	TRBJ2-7	TGCGCCAGCAGCCGGGACAGGAGCTTCGACGAGCAGTACTTC	CASSRDRSFDEQYF
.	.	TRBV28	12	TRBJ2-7	TGTGCCAGCAGCCCACTAGATTACGAGCAGTACTTC	CASSPLDYEQYF
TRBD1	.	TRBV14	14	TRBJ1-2	TGTGCCAGCAGCCCCGGACAGGGGGCGTATGGCTACACCTTC	CASSPGQGAYGYTF
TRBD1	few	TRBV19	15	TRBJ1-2	TGTGCCAGTAATCCTTCCGGGACAGGGAATAATGCCTACACCTTC	CASNPSGTGNNAYTF
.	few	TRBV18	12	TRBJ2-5	TGTGCCAGCTCACCACGACAAGAGACCCAGTACTTC	CASSPRQETQYF
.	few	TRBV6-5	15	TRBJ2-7	TGTGCCAGCAGTGCGACCAGGACGCGATTGTACGAGCAGTACTTC	CASSATRTRLYEQYF
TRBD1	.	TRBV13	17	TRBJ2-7	TGTGCCAGCAGCGGCGAATTCCCGGGACAGGGATCCTACGAGCAGTACTTC	CASSGEFPGQGSYEQYF
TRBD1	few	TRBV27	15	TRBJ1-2	TGTGCCAGCAGTACACTCGGACAGGCTAACTATGGCTACACCTTC	CASSTLGQANYGYTF
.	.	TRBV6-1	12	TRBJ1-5	TGTGCCACCAAGGGGGGGAATCAGCCCCAGCATTTT	CATKGGNQPQHF
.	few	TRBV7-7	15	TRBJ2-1	TGTGCTAGCAGCGACACAGCCCGGGCCTACAATGAGCAGTTCTTC	CASSDTARAYNEQFF
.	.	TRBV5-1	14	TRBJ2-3	TGCGCCAGCAGCTTGGCGTCAGGACCAGATACGCAGTATTTT	CASSLASGPDTQYF
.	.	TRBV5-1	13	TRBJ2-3	TGCGCCAGCAGCCCGGAGTACACAGATACGCAGTATTTT	CASSPEYTDTQYF
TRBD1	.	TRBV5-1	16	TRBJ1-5	TGCGCCAGCAGCATCGGGGTAGGGGGCCGCAATCAGCCCCAGCATTTT	CASSIGVGGRNQPQHF
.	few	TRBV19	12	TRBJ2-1	TGTGCCACCCGCCGGTCGGGCAATGAGCAGTTCTTC	CATRRSGNEQFF
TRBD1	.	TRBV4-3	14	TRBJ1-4	TGCGCCAGCAGTTTTGGACAGGGGAATGAAAAACTGTTTTTT	CASSFGQGNEKLFF
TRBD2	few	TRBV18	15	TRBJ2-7	TGTGCCAGCTCACCACCCTCAGCGGGGGACTACGAGCAGTACTTC	CASSPPSAGDYEQYF
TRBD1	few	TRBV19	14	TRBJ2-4	TGTGCCAGTACCGAGAACAGGGGCAAAAACATTCAGTACTTC	CASTENRGKNIQYF
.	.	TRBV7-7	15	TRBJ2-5	TGTGCTAGCAGCTTCGAACCTATGGGGCGGGAGACCCAGTACTTC	CASSFEPMGRETQYF
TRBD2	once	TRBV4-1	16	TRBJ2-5	TGCGCCAGCAGCCAAGTCAGCGGGGCGCGGGAAGAGACCCAGTACTTC	CASSQVSGAREETQYF
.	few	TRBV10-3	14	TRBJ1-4	TGTGCCATCAGCGACACTGCAACTAATGAAAAACTGTTTTTT	CAISDTATNEKLFF
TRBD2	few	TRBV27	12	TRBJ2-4	TGTGCCAGCAAGCCCGGGGAGGGCATTCAGTACTTC	CASKPGEGIQYF
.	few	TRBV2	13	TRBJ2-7	TGTGCCAGCAGGAAGGACACTACCTACGAGCAGTACTTC	CASRKDTTYEQYF
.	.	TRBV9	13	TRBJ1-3	TGTGCCAGCAGCGTAGTTGTTGGAAACACCATATATTTT	CASSVVVGNTIYF
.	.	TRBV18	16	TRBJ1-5	TGTGCCAGCTCCCCACTGTCGGGGAGCGGCAATCAGCCCCAGCATTTT	CASSPLSGSGNQPQHF
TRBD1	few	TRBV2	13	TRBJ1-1	TGTGCCAGCAGTCGACAGGGGGCCCTTGAAGCTTTCTTT	CASSRQGALEAFF
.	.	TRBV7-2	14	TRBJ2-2	TGTGCCAGCAGCTCCCAAGATGTCACCGGGGAGCTGTTTTTT	CASSSQDVTGELFF
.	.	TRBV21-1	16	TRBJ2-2	TGTGCCAGCAGCAAAGAGGTCCCGCGAAACACCGGGGAGCTGTTTTTT	CASSKEVPRNTGELFF
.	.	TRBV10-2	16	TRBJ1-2	TGCGCCAGCAGTGAGTTCGACGTACCTTCTAACTATGGCTACACCTTC	CASSEFDVPSNYGYTF
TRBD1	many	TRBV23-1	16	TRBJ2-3	TGCGCCAGCAGTCTGCGGCGGACAGGGGAAACAGATACGCAGTATTTT	CASSLRRTGETDTQYF
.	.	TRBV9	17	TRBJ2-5	TGTGCCAGCAGCCCCTCTGCCGCCGGGGGCTACCAAGAGACCCAGTACTTC	CASSPSAAGGYQETQYF
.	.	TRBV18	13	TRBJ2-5	TGTGCCAGCTCCCCTGCCGGGGCAGAGACCCAGTACTTC	CASSPAGAETQYF
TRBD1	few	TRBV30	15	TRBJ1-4	TGTGCCTGGAGTCCAGGGACAGCCTCTAATGAAAAACTGTTTTTT	CAWSPGTASNEKLFF
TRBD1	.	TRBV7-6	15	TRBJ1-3	TGTGCCAGCAGGGATGACAGGGACCCCGGAAACACCATATATTTT	CASRDDRDPGNTIYF
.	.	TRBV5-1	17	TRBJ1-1	TGCGCCAGCAGCCCCTCAGGAGGGTTTAACCGGAACACTGAAGCTTTCTTT	CASSPSGGFNRNTEAFF
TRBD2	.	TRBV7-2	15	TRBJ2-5	TGTGCCAGCAGCTTAGGAGCGGGGGGTTCGAAGACCCAGTACTTC	CASSLGAGGSKTQYF
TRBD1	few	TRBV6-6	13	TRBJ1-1	TGTGCCAGCAGCACGGACAGGGGGGCTGAAGCTTTCTTT	CASSTDRGAEAFF
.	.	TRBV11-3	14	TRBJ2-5	TGTGCCAGCAGCTACCTCAGCGGACAAGAGACCCAGTACTTC	CASSYLSGQETQYF
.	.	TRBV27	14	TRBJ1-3	TGTGCCAGCAGAGGTAGTGCATCTGGAAACACCATATATTTT	CASRGSASGNTIYF
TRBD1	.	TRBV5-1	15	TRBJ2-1	TGCGCCAGCAGCTCCGGGACAGGGAGCTACAATGAGCAGTTCTTC	CASSSGTGSYNEQFF
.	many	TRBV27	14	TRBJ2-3	TGTGCCAGCAGTTCTACAGGGGGGGCAGATACGCAGTATTTT	CASSSTGGADTQYF
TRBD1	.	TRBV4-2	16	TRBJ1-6	TGTGCCAGCAGCCAAGGGACAGGCTCCCATAATTCACCCCTCCACTTT	CASSQGTGSHNSPLHF
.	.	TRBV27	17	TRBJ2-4	TGTGCCAGCAGGTCCCCTGACTCACCTCTAGCCAAAAACATTCAGTACTTC	CASRSPDSPLAKNIQYF
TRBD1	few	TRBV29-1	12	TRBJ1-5	TGCAGCGTTGGGGACAGGGGTCAGCCCCAGCATTTT	CSVGDRGQPQHF
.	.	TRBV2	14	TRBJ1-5	TGTGCCAGCAGTGGGTCGGATAGCAATCAGCCCCAGCATTTT	CASSGSDSNQPQHF
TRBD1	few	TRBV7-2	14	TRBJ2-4	TGTGCCAGCAGCTTAGCGGGACAGGGGCACATTCAGTACTTC	CASSLAGQGHIQYF
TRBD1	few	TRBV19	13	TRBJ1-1	TGTGCCAGTAGAAGAGACAGGGAAACTGAAGCTTTCTTT	CASRRDRETEAFF
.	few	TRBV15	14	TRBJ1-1	TGTGCCACCAGCCGAAATCGGGTGAACACTGAAGCTTTCTTT	CATSRNRVNTEAFF
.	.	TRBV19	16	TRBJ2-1	TGTGCCAGTAGTACGGGGACCGCGAGCTCCTACAATGAGCAGTTCTTC	CASSTGTASSYNEQFF
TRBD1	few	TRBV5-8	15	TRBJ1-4	TGTGCCAGCAGCGGGCGGACAGGCTATAATGAAAAACTGTTTTTT	CASSGRTGYNEKLFF
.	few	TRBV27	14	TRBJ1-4	TGTGCCAGCAGTTTCCAGGGGTCCAATGAAAAACTGTTTTTT	CASSFQGSNEKLFF
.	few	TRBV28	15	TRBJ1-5	TGTGCCAGCACCAGTCAGAGTTTGGGCAATCAGCCCCAGCATTTT	CASTSQSLGNQPQHF
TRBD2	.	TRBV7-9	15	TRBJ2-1	TGTGCCAGCAGCTTAGCGGGACTAGCCCACAATGAGCAGTTCTTC	CASSLAGLAHNEQFF
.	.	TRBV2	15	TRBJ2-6	TGTGCCAGCAGCGGACGGGGGACTGGGGCCAACGTCCTGACTTTC	CASSGRGTGANVLTF
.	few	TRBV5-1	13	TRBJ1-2	TGCGCCAGCAGCTTAGTCGGCAGATATGGCTACACCTTC	CASSLVGRYGYTF
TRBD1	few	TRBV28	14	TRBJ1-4	TGTGCCAGCAGTCCCAGGACAGGGCGTGAAAAACTGTTTTTT	CASSPRTGREKLFF
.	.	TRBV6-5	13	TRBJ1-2	TGTGCCAGCAGTCGGGGGACTTACTATGGCTACACCTTC	CASSRGTYYGYTF
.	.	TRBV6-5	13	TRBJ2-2	TGTGCCAGCAGCCCAAACAGGATCCGGGAGCTGTTTTTT	CASSPNRIRELFF
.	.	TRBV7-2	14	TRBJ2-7	TGTGCCAGCAGCTCCGGGACTTTTCCCTACGAGCAGTACTTC	CASSSGTFPYEQYF
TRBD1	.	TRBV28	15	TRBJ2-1	TGTGCCAGCAGTTCATCGGGACAGGGGCCAAATGAGCAGTTCTTC	CASSSSGQGPNEQFF
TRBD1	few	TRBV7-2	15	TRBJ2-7	TGTGCCAGCAGCCCGCCAGGACAGGGTAAAAGCGAGCAGTACTTC	CASSPPGQGKSEQYF